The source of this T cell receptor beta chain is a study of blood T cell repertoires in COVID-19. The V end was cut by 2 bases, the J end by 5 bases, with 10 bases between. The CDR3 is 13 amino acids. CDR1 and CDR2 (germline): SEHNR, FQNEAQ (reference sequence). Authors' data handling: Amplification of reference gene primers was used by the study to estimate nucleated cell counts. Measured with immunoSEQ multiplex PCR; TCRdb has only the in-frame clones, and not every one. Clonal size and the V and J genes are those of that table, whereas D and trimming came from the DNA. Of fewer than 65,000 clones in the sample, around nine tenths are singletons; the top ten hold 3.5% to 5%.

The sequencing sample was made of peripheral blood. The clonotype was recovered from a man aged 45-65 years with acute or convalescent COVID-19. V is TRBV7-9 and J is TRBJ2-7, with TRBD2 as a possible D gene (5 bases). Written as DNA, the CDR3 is TGTGCCAGCAGCTTATCTGGACTTCACGAGCAGTACTTC. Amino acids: CASSLSGLHEQYF.